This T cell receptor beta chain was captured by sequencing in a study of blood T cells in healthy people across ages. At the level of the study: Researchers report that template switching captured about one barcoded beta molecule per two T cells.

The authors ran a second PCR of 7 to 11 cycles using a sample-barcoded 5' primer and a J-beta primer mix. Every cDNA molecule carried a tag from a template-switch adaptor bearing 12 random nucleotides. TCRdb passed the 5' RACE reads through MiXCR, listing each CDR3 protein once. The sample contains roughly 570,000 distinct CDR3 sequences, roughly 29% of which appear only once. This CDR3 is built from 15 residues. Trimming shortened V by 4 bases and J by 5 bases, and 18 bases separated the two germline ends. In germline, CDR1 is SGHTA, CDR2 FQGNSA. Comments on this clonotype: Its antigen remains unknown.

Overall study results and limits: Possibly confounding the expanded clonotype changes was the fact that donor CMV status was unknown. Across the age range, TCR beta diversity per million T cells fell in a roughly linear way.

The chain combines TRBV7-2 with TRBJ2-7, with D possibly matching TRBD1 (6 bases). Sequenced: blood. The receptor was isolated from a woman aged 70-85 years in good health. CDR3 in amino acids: CASSSSGTMHHEQYF. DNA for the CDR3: TGTGCCAGCAGCTCCTCCGGGACAATGCATCACGAGCAGTACTTC.